This entry concerns a single T cell receptor beta chain. Only in-frame clones appear in the TCRdb table, and some are missing; sequencing was by immunoSEQ multiplex PCR. The sample has under 130,000 clones, over 75% seen once; the top ten hold roughly 4%. The record originates from a study of blood T cell repertoires in COVID-19. Across the whole study: The United States, Italy and Spain provided the acute and convalescent COVID-19 samples. T cells, B-cell-depleted T cells, or PBMCs supplied cDNA or gDNA.

Source material: peripheral blood. This clonotype was sampled from a man aged 50-59 years with acute or convalescent COVID-19.

This CDR3 reads CASSLGGLEGETQYF. CDR3 DNA sequence: TGCGCCAGCAGCTTGGGGGGACTAGAGGGAGAGACCCAGTACTTC. The chain uses TRBV5-1 and TRBJ2-5, with 8 bases identical to TRBD2. The CDR3 consists of 15 residues. Germline CDR1 and CDR2: SGHRS and YFSETQ. Losses at the gene ends were 0 bases for V and 4 bases for J; bases not matched to a gene: 5.